The next 15 T cell receptor beta chains were all read from a single sample in a study of T-cell memory formation after mild COVID-19. TCRdb analysed the 5' RACE reads with MiXCR anew, one entry per CDR3 protein. The sample holds 210,000 or so distinct CDR3 sequences; roughly 18% are singletons and the top ten take 2.4%. Input material: PBMCs or a T cell subset sorted from them (not recorded which). Receptors originate from an adult woman who had mild COVID-19 (a few samples of this study predate the infection). Cell type and time point are not known.

The CDR3 DNA sequence: TGCAGTGCTGATAGCGGGGGGGTCTACACAGATACGCAGTATTTT. Encoded protein: CSADSGGVYTDTQYF. The V call is TRBV20-1, the J call TRBJ2-3, with 11 bases matching TRBD2. This CDR3 comprises 15 residues. The junction had 6 bases not matched to a gene; V was cut back by 5 bases and J by 2 bases. Germline lookup yields CDR1 DFQATT and CDR2 SNEGSKA (reference sequence).

This clonotype was recorded a few times. The chain has TRBV29-1 and TRBJ1-2; possibly TRBD1 for D (5 bases). CDR1 is SQVTM, CDR2 ANQGSEA, per germline. The V end was cut by 7 bases, the J end by 8 bases, with 17 bases between. This CDR3 is built from 12 residues. The CDR3 nucleotides read TGCAGCGCCGGGGCCAGGCCCCAAGGCTACACCTTC. This codes for CSAGARPQGYTF.

This clonotype was detected a few times. The chain couples TRBV6-5 to TRBJ1-1; D is ambiguous. The CDR3 has 14 amino acids. V was pared by 1 base and J by 1 base, with 7 bases between. The germline V gene has CDR1 MNHEY and CDR2 SVGAGI. The CDR3 nucleotides are TGTGCCAGCAGTTACTATGGGGAGAACACTGAAGCTTTCTTT. This translates into CASSYYGENTEAFF.

This clonotype was detected many times. This rearrangement joins TRBV4-3 to TRBJ2-1; D remains unclear. Trimming cost V 1 base and J 2 bases, with 3 bases left between them. The V gene's germline CDR1 is LGHNA and CDR2 YSLEER. This CDR3 comprises 13 residues. The CDR3 bases are TGCGCCAGCAGCCAAGGGCCCTACAATGAGCAGTTCTTC. Translated, it gives CASSQGPYNEQFF.

This rearrangement joins TRBV6-5 to TRBJ2-3; D ambiguous. This CDR3 spans 14 amino acids. CDR1 is MNHEY, CDR2 SVGAGI, per germline. V lost 4 bases and J lost 3, with 11 bases in between. The CDR3 loop reads CASSWSPSTDTQYF. The CDR3 bases are TGTGCCAGCAGTTGGAGTCCGTCGACAGATACGCAGTATTTT.

In its sample, this clonotype was seen a few times. The J gene is TRBJ2-1, the V gene TRBV4-1; D possibly corresponds to TRBD2 (6 bases). The ends were cut back, 1 base at V and 2 bases at J, with 12 bases in the middle. The CDR3 has 16 residues. Germline lookup yields CDR1 MGHRA and CDR2 YSYEKL. The CDR3 protein is CASSQAGDGTYNEQFF. CDR3 coding DNA: TGCGCCAGCAGCCAAGCGGGGGACGGAACCTACAATGAGCAGTTCTTC.

Only a few counts were recorded for this clonotype. This sequence joins TRBV7-2 and TRBJ2-2, with 7 bases fitting TRBD1. After removal of 0 bases from V and 5 bases from J, the junction contained 3 bases not matched to a gene. The CDR3 runs 15 residues. The germline CDR1 and CDR2 sequences are SGHTA and FQGNSA. CDR3 amino acids: CASSLAAGGTGELFF. The CDR3 nucleotides are TGTGCCAGCAGCTTAGCAGCAGGGGGAACCGGGGAGCTGTTTTTT.

This clonotype was picked up a small number of times. V gene TRBV7-3 combines with J gene TRBJ2-1; 10 bases map to TRBD1. CDR3 size: 15 residues. Germline loops: CDR1 SGHTA, CDR2 FQGTGA. V shed 5 bases, J shed 5 bases, and the junction held 6 bases outside the gene matches. CDR3 protein: CASSSSGTGDNEQFF. DNA for the CDR3: TGTGCCAGCAGCAGCTCCGGGACAGGGGACAATGAGCAGTTCTTC. The whole variable domain, remainder taken from reference TRBV7-3 and TRBJ2-1, is GAGVSQTPSNKVTEKGKYVELRCDPISGHTALYWYRQSLGQGPEFLIYFQGTGAADDSGLPNDRFFAVRPEGSVSTLKIQRTERGDSAVYLCASSSSGTGDNEQFFGPGTRLTVL.

The J gene is TRBJ1-5, the V gene TRBV18; no clear D. Trimming left V 6 bases short and J 0 bases short, with 9 bases between. The germline gives CDR1 KGHSH, CDR2 LQKENI. The CDR3 length is 14 residues. The chain's CDR3 is CASSVGNSNQPQHF. The CDR3 coding sequence is TGTGCCAGCTCGGTGGGGAATAGCAATCAGCCCCAGCATTTT.

This clonotype was counted many times. The J gene is TRBJ2-1, the V gene TRBV7-2; D is unclear. Germline CDR1 SGHTA, CDR2 FQGNSA. CDR3 size: 15 residues. V lost 0 bases and J 0 bases, leaving 6 bases between the germline ends. The CDR3 loop reads CASSLARSSYNEQFF. As DNA, the CDR3 is TGTGCCAGCAGCTTAGCCCGGAGCTCCTACAATGAGCAGTTCTTC. Full variable domain (outside the CDR3, taken from reference TRBV7-2 and TRBJ2-1): GAGVSQSPSNKVTEKGKDVELRCDPISGHTALYWYRQSLGQGLEFLIYFQGNSAPDKSGLPSDRFSAERTGGSVSTLTIQRTQQEDSAVYLCASSLARSSYNEQFFGPGTRLTVL.

Concerning this clonotype: At one boundary the junction diverges from the germline segment, which might be a read error. This chain connects TRBV12-3 or TRBV12-4 to TRBJ1-1, with 9 nucleotides matching TRBD1. CDR3 length: 15 amino acids. DNA of the CDR3: TGTGCCAGCAGTCTAGCCGGGACAGGGTACACTGAAGCTTTCTTT. Amino acid sequence: CASSLAGTGYTEAFF.

The rearrangement links TRBV5-1 to TRBJ2-1, with D perhaps TRBD2 (6 bases). From germline, CDR1 is SGHRS and CDR2 YFSETQ. The CDR3 is 15 residues long. Trimming took off 0 bases at V and 6 bases at J, with 13 bases between the two ends. The CDR3 sequence: CASSLGGVAFNEQFF. The CDR3 DNA is TGCGCCAGCAGCTTGGGCGGGGTAGCGTTCAATGAGCAGTTCTTC.

The CDR3 DNA reads as TGTGCCACCAGCAGGCCCAGGGATACGCAGTATTTT. Translated, it gives CATSRPRDTQYF. The chain links TRBV15 to TRBJ2-3, with D unresolved. The germline V gene encodes CDR1 LNHNV and CDR2 YYDKDF (reference sequence). CDR3 length: 12 residues. Trimming stripped 3 bases from V and 6 bases from J, with 7 bases between.

The chain recombines TRBV4-3 with TRBJ1-5; 7 positions agree with TRBD1. Germline values: CDR1 LGHNA, CDR2 YSLEER. The CDR3 has 15 residues. Losses at the gene ends were 0 bases for V and 6 bases for J; bases not matched to a gene: 5. The CDR3 protein is CASSQDRTGRQPQHF. The CDR3 DNA reads as TGCGCCAGCAGCCAAGACCGGACAGGTCGTCAGCCCCAGCATTTT.

This clonotype was seen at least ten times. The gene calls are TRBV5-5 and TRBJ2-3; no clear D gene. Trimming stripped 0 bases from V and 5 bases from J, with 4 bases between. In germline, CDR1 is SGHKS, CDR2 YYEKEE (reference sequence). CDR3 length: 12 amino acids. Written as DNA, the CDR3 is TGTGCCAGCAGCTTGGAACGAGATACGCAGTATTTT. Protein sequence: CASSLERDTQYF.